Described below is a single T cell receptor (beta chain) sequence and its context. Its antigen remains unidentified. Documented time point: after neoadjuvant nivolumab, at surgical resection. These data originate in a study of neoadjuvant anti-PD-1 for oral cavity cancer. Study summary: Patients without progression got a fourth dose around day 43. Broader study findings: After neoadjuvant nivolumab, PBMC T cell clonality was significantly higher in non-responders than responders. With three patients per group, TCR findings need larger cohorts.

Blood libraries mostly used around 510 ng genomic DNA, six replicates each. The data were produced by immunoSEQ multiplex PCR, yet TCRdb's version contains in-frame clones alone and is incomplete. The profile shows about 42,000 clones, 77% of them singletons. The clonotype originates from a person aged 40 to 85 with oral cavity squamous cell carcinoma. The source material was PBMCs, sampled after nivolumab (anti-PD-1) treatment.

In DNA, the CDR3 is TGTGCCAGCATTAGGGGTCGGGGGGTCGATCCTGAAGCTTTCTTT. Protein: CASIRGRGVDPEAFF. The gene calls are TRBV6-6 and TRBJ1-1; a possible D gene is TRBD1 (5 bases). The germline V and J ends were trimmed by 7 bases and 6 bases, with 21 bases remaining between them. CDR1 is MNHNY, CDR2 SVGAGI, per germline (reference sequence). This CDR3 spans 15 amino acids.